The next 22 T cell receptor beta chains were all read from a single sample in a study of T cells in women clearing cervical HPV infection. Here immunoSEQ multiplex PCR was the method, and the copy in TCRdb shows in-frame clones only, minus some. The sample features around 17,000 clones, with more than 5.5% in its top ten. The sample comprised blood buffy coat. These receptors all stem from a woman between 18 and 70 years old with a cervical HPV16 infection that either progressed to CIN3+ or cleared (not recorded which).

With regard to this clone: The CDR3 end is not reached by the read, which stops 3 residues before it; the germline J gene fills it in. V is TRBV20-1 and J is TRBJ2-1; tentatively, D is TRBD2 (6 bases). Deletions cut 3 bases from V and 2 bases from J, with 11 bases between. CDR3 length: 14 amino acids. Germline-derived CDR1 and CDR2 are DFQATT and SNEGSKA (reference sequence). Here the CDR3 reads CSASRDSAYNEQFF. The CDR3 bases that were read are TGCAGTGCTAGCCGGGACTCAGCCTACAATGAG.

Concerning this clone itself: The read halts 3 residues ahead of the CDR3 end, with the missing end drawn from the germline J gene. The chain carries TRBV14 and TRBJ1-2; D ambiguous. In germline, CDR1 is SGHDN, CDR2 FVKESK. The V end lost 2 bases, the J end lost 4 bases, and 11 bases lay between the germline ends. The CDR3 sequence is 14 residues long. The covered CDR3 bases are TGTGCCAGCAGCCAATTTAGTTCGTCCTATGGC. Amino acid sequence: CASSQFSSSYG. The complete CDR3 reads CASSQFSSSYGYTF.

In regard to this clone: A junction boundary mismatches the germline segment, possibly from a read error. From the germline J gene comes the end of the CDR3, since the read stops 3 residues before it. The chain couples TRBV4-2 to TRBJ1-2; 12 nucleotides match TRBD1. CDR1 is LGHNA and CDR2 is YNFKEQ in the germline V gene. The CDR3 is 18 amino acids. The CDR3 reads CASSQDRDRGRLGYGYTF. Partial CDR3 DNA: TGCGCCAGCAGCCAGGATCGGGACAGGGGGCGTCTGGGCTATGGC.

Comment on this clone: The read comes to an end 3 residues before the CDR3 does, leaving the germline J gene to fill in the end. V and J are TRBV28 and TRBJ1-6, with 8 bases lining up with TRBD1. The length of the CDR3 is 15 residues. CDR1 and CDR2 from the germline V gene are MDHEN and SYDVKM. Unmatched junction bases numbered 4, after V lost 4 bases and J lost 5 bases. The sequenced CDR3 bases are TGTGCCAGCAGTTGGGGGACAGGAAATAATTCACCC. Residues: CASSWGTGNNSP. The whole CDR3 is CASSWGTGNNSPLHF.

Comments on this clone: The read comes to an end 3 residues before the CDR3 does, leaving the germline J gene to fill in the end. This chain connects TRBV5-1 to TRBJ2-3; 9 bases are shared with TRBD1. The V gene's germline CDR1 is SGHRS and CDR2 YFSETQ. The V and J ends lost 4 bases and 3 bases, in that order; junction bases with no gene match: 6. This CDR3 spans 15 amino acids. The CDR3 spells CASSPTGGGTDTQYF. The sequenced CDR3 bases are TGCGCCAGCAGCCCCACAGGGGGCGGGACAGATACG. Complete variable domain (other parts from reference TRBV5-1 and TRBJ2-3): KAGVTQTPRYLIKTRGQQVTLSCSPISGHRSVSWYQQTPGQGLQFLFEYFSETQRNKGNFPGRFSGRQFSNSRSEMNVSTLELGDSALYLCASSPTGGGTDTQYFGPGTRLTVL.

As concerns this clone: The CDR3 is cut off 3 residues early in the read; its end comes from the germline J gene. The chain recombines TRBV20-1 with TRBJ2-7; D ambiguous. V was shortened by 1 base and J by 2 bases, with 6 bases between the two germline ends. Germline-derived CDR1 and CDR2 are DFQATT and SNEGSKA (reference sequence). The CDR3 spans 12 residues. CDR3 DNA (partial): TGCAGTGCTAGAGGTAGGGCCTACGAG. Translation gives CSARGRAYE. From start to end, the CDR3 is CSARGRAYEQYF.

Comments on this clone: Sequencing ends 3 residues short of the CDR3 end; the germline J gene provides the rest. This sequence joins TRBV10-1 and TRBJ1-5; perhaps TRBD1 as D (5 bases). Germline V CDR1 and CDR2: WNHNN, SYGVQD (reference sequence). The CDR3 is 13 residues long. The V end lost 6 bases, the J end lost 0 bases, and 6 bases lay between the germline ends. The CDR3 loop reads CASSDSSNQPQHF. Partial CDR3 DNA: TGCGCCAGCAGCGACAGTAGCAATCAGCCC.

Note on this clone: The missing CDR3 end, 3 residues past where the read stops, is filled in from the germline J gene. The V and J genes are TRBV7-2 and TRBJ1-6; TRBD1 matches at 7 bases. With V trimmed by 2 bases and J by 6 bases, 4 bases remained unmatched. This CDR3 region has 15 residues. CDR1 and CDR2 (germline): SGHTA, FQGNSA. CDR3 loop: CASSLSQGFNSPLHF. CDR3 DNA, as far as it was read: TGTGCCAGCAGCTTATCACAGGGGTTTAATTCACCC.

In the case of this clone: The read ends 3 residues shy of where the CDR3 ends; the end is completed using the germline J gene. The genes are TRBV5-1 and TRBJ2-6, with D perhaps TRBD1 (6 bases). Trimming pared 3 bases from V and 4 bases from J, leaving 8 bases between. CDR1 and CDR2 from the germline V gene are SGHRS and YFSETQ. The CDR3 spans 14 residues. The DNA read from the CDR3 is TGCGCCAGCAGCTCAGGGACAGGGGCCAACGTC. This translates into CASSSGTGANV. The complete CDR3 sequence is CASSSGTGANVLTF.

This CDR3 reads CASSGQQGGTQPQHF. The sequenced CDR3 bases are TGTGCCAGCTCAGGTCAACAGGGCGGGACTCAGCCC. This chain joins TRBV18 and TRBJ1-5, with a weak D call TRBD1 (6 bases). The sequence runs out 3 residues before the end of the CDR3; the remainder is reconstructed from the germline J gene. CDR3 size: 15 residues. The V end lost 5 bases, the J end lost 6 bases, and 17 bases lay between the germline ends. CDR1 is KGHSH, CDR2 LQKENI, per germline.

Comment on this clone: The DNA ends 3 residues before the CDR3 does, and the rest of the CDR3 is filled in from the germline J gene. The chain employs TRBV28 and TRBJ2-7, with a possible D match to TRBD2 (6 bases). V was cut by 6 bases and J by 1 base, with 19 bases left in between. The CDR3 consists of 16 residues. Per the germline V gene, CDR1 is MDHEN and CDR2 is SYDVKM. The covered CDR3 bases are TGTGCCAGCAGCTTAGAGGCGGGATCGTTTTCCTACGAG. Its protein is CASSLEAGSFSYE. The entire CDR3 is CASSLEAGSFSYEQYF.

In regard to this clone: The read terminates 3 residues ahead of where the CDR3 ends, so the germline J gene completes it. V usage is TRBV29-1 and J usage is TRBJ2-7; 7 bases are a match to TRBD1. V gave up 5 bases and J gave up 3 bases; unmatched junction bases: 7. The CDR3 extends over 13 amino acids. The germline CDR1 and CDR2 sequences are SQVTM and ANQGSEA. CDR3 sequence: CSVNTGQIYEQYF. CDR3 DNA, as far as it was read: TGCAGCGTTAACACGGGACAGATCTACGAG.

On this clone itself: The read gets to within 3 residues of the CDR3 end, and the germline J gene fills in the rest. The J gene is TRBJ1-2, the V gene TRBV2; 9 bases fit TRBD1. After removal of 5 bases from V and 3 bases from J, the junction contained 13 bases not matched to a gene. The CDR3 is 17 residues long. Per the germline V gene, CDR1 is SNHLY and CDR2 is FYNNEI. CDR3: CASSYIPTGGADYGYTF. The CDR3 DNA, read in part, is TGTGCCAGCAGTTACATTCCCACAGGGGGCGCCGACTATGGC.

Comments on this clone: The CDR3 goes on 3 residues after the read ends, and that part is filled in from the germline J gene. V is TRBV4-2 and J is TRBJ1-1; D perhaps matches TRBD1 (5 bases). Between the trimmed V and J ends, which lost 1 base and 3 bases, there was a span of 6 bases. CDR1 LGHNA and CDR2 YNFKEQ come from the germline V gene. The CDR3 runs to 13 residues. CDR3: CASSQVQDTEAFF. Incomplete CDR3 DNA: TGTGCCAGCAGCCAAGTACAGGACACTGAA.

For this clone: The read terminates 3 residues before the CDR3 end, so the remaining end is supplied by the germline J gene. The J gene is TRBJ2-5, the V gene TRBV5-1; 10 nucleotides agree with TRBD1. With 3 bases clipped from V and 3 bases from J, the junction kept 2 bases outside the gene matches. This CDR3 contains 14 residues. Germline V CDR1 and CDR2: SGHRS, YFSETQ. The CDR3 bases that were read are TGCGCCAGCAGCTCCGGACAGGGGGAAGAGACC. Its protein product is CASSSGQGEET. The complete CDR3 sequence is CASSSGQGEETQYF.

Regarding this clone: The read terminates 3 residues ahead of where the CDR3 ends, so the germline J gene completes it. The chain combines TRBV6-2 or TRBV6-3 with TRBJ1-1; tentative D call: TRBD1 (5 bases). The CDR3 is 15 amino acids. Germline V gene sequence: CDR1 MNHEY, CDR2 SVGEGT. Deletions cut 3 bases from V and 6 bases from J, with 17 bases between. The CDR3 is CASSYSGWGRPEAFF. The sequenced part of the CDR3 DNA is TGTGCCAGCAGTTATTCAGGGTGGGGAAGGCCTGAA.

Notes on this clone: From the germline J gene comes the end of the CDR3, since the read stops 3 residues before it. The V call is TRBV7-1, the J call TRBJ1-5, with TRBD1 identical over 7 bases. TRBV7-1 is an ORF for which the function is uncertain. The V gene end was trimmed by 3 bases and the J gene end by 0 bases; junction bases not matched to a gene: 17. This CDR3 has 20 amino acids. The CDR3 sequence: CASSSMRAPGTDFSNQPQHF. The CDR3 bases that were read are TGTGCCAGCAGCTCGATGCGGGCCCCGGGGACAGATTTTAGCAATCAGCCC.

With respect to this clone: The read ends 3 residues before the CDR3 terminus; that terminus is restored from the germline J gene. The chain recombines TRBV4-2 with TRBJ2-3, with D perhaps TRBD2 (6 bases). Trimming shortened V by 0 bases and J by 3 bases, and 25 bases separated the two germline ends. The CDR3 length is 20 residues. Germline V lookup: CDR1 LGHNA, CDR2 YNFKEQ. CDR3 bases read: TGTGCCAGCAGCCAAGATTTTTTGGGACTGGAAACATTAGCAACAGATACG. This sequence encodes CASSQDFLGLETLATDT. The full CDR3 sequence reads CASSQDFLGLETLATDTQYF.

To note about this clone: The read ends 3 residues early relative to the CDR3; the germline J gene fills the gap. V usage is TRBV18 and J usage is TRBJ2-2; D might be TRBD2 (6 bases). Germline assignment: CDR1 KGHSH and CDR2 LQKENI. The length of the CDR3 is 16 residues. Trimming removed 3 bases at V and 3 bases at J, with 14 bases between. The chain's CDR3 is CASSPVGGTDTGELFF. The CDR3 bases that were read are TGTGCCAGCTCACCGGTCGGGGGAACGGACACCGGGGAG.

Concerning this clone itself: The read falls 3 residues short of the CDR3 end, and the missing part is taken from the germline J gene. The chain is built from TRBV7-2 and TRBJ1-2; no clear D. V shed 5 bases and J shed 5 bases, with 9 bases lying between them. Germline V gives CDR1 SGHTA, CDR2 FQGNSA. The CDR3 covers 12 residues. The sequenced part of the CDR3 DNA is TGTGCCAGCAGCACCAACAGATATGGC. As protein: CASSTNRYG. In full, the CDR3 reads CASSTNRYGYTF.

Remarks on this clone: The CDR3 is cut off 3 residues early in the read; its end comes from the germline J gene. The chain carries TRBV6-4 and TRBJ2-5; D is unresolved. Germline V CDR1 and CDR2: MRHNA, SNTAGT. The length of the CDR3 is 13 residues. Trimming stripped 3 bases from V and 4 bases from J, with 9 bases between. CDR3 DNA, as far as it was read: TGTGCCAGCAGTGAGGTCCGAGGAGAGACC. Its protein product is CASSEVRGET. The CDR3 as a whole reads CASSEVRGETQYF.

The CDR3 spells CASSGDNQPQHF. CDR3 bases read: TGTGCCAGCTCCGGGGACAATCAGCCC. The V and J genes are TRBV2 and TRBJ1-5; no clear D gene. The read comes to an end 3 residues before the CDR3 does, leaving the germline J gene to fill in the end. From germline, CDR1 is SNHLY and CDR2 FYNNEI. The ends were cut back, 8 bases at V and 3 bases at J, with 8 bases in the middle. CDR3 length: 12 residues. Supplemented by reference TRBV2 and TRBJ1-5, the full variable domain reads EPEVTQTPSHQVTQMGQEVILRCVPISNHLYFYWYRQILGQKVEFLVSFYNNEISEKSEIFDDQFSVERPDGSNFTLKIRSTKLEDSAMYFCASSGDNQPQHFGDGTRLSIL.